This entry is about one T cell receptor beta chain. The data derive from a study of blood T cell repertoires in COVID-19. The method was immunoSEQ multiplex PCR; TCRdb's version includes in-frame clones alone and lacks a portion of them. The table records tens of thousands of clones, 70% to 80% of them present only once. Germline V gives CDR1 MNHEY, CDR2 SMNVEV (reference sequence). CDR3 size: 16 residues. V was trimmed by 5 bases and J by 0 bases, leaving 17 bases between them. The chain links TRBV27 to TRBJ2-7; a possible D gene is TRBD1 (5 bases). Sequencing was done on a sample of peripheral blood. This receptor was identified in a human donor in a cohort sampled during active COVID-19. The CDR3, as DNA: TGTGCCAGCAGTCATCGAGAGGACACCCCCTCCTACGAGCAGTACTTC. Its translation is CASSHREDTPSYEQYF.